This passage covers 2 T cell receptor beta chains from one sample sequenced in a study of cytomegalovirus exposure and HLA in healthy donors. The PCR was carried out with 60 Vbeta primers and 13 Jbeta primers. The repertoire was sequenced with immunoSEQ multiplex PCR; TCRdb's copy has only in-frame clones and lacks some. The data show 150,000 to 200,000 clones, with 75% seen just once and roughly 12% held by the top ten. Sequenced input: PBMCs. These TCRs come from a man aged 18 to 29 in good health and CMV-seropositive.

The chain is built from TRBV29-1 and TRBJ2-3; D not resolved. The CDR3 consists of 16 residues. V lost 0 bases and J lost 4, with 17 bases in between. CDR1 is SQVTM and CDR2 is ANQGSEA in the germline V gene. In nucleotides, the CDR3 is TGCAGCGTTGAAGATCAAGGCCCCTTGGGCCCAGATACGCAGTATTTT. It specifies CSVEDQGPLGPDTQYF.

The chain joins TRBV30 to TRBJ2-1; 12 bases map to TRBD2. Looked up from germline, CDR1 is GTSNPN and CDR2 is SVGIG (reference sequence). This CDR3 region has 16 residues. The V gene end was trimmed by 0 bases and the J gene end by 10 bases; junction bases not matched to a gene: 10. CDR3 DNA: TGTGCCTGGAGTGTAGTGTCTAGCGGGAGGGCGGGGGAGCAGTTCTTC. It encodes CAWSVVSSGRAGEQFF.